The TCR beta chain under discussion was sequenced for a study of blood T cell repertoires in COVID-19. Everyone who took part was roughly 18 to 89 years old, and they came from 24 US areas. Donors were grouped by their self-reported clinical history. Two consecutive negative NP/OP PCR tests, clearance, or resolved symptoms defined Cohort 3 recovery. Original methodology: Amplified reference gene primers provided the basis for estimating nucleated cell counts. The table came from immunoSEQ multiplex PCR; TCRdb's copy has only in-frame clones and leaves some out. That table furnishes V, J and clone size, whereas the DNA furnished D and trimming. The sample holds around 200,000 clones, about nine tenths seen once. The source of this sequence is a man aged 30-40 years who had recovered from COVID-19. The sample consisted of PBMCs or T cells enriched from blood (not recorded which).

The CDR3 sequence: CAISATGTINYGYTF. The CDR3 DNA is TGTGCCATCAGTGCGACAGGAACCATTAACTATGGCTACACCTTC. The chain joins TRBV10-3 to TRBJ1-2; possible D gene TRBD1, 6 bases. Germline V CDR1 and CDR2: ENHRY, SYGVKD. The V and J ends lost 4 bases and 1 base respectively, with 13 bases between them. The CDR3 extends over 15 amino acids.